What follows is one T cell receptor (beta chain) and its context. Antigen specificity is unknown. From the PCR reads, TCRdb re-called clones with MiXCR. This sample has 40,000 or so clones, with 25% to 30% found just once. This entry is derived from a study of metastatic and nonmetastatic thyroid tumors. Study in general: Repertoire comparison spanned blood and tumor or nodule tissue of malignant and benign thyroid patients.

Findings of the study overall: When malignant thyroid tumors were compared with benign nodules, TCR beta diversity was reportedly significantly higher in the malignant tumors. This held in both blood and tumor samples.

Every patient was untreated before thyroid surgery. The specimen was blood. This clonotype originated in a female donor with papillary thyroid cancer or a benign thyroid nodule (not recorded which). Some clones in this sample may be carry-over from other donors' samples.

The CDR3 is CSARVTRQGAIYGYTF. The CDR3 DNA is TGCAGTGCTAGAGTTACTAGACAGGGAGCGATCTATGGCTACACCTTC. The chain carries TRBV20-1 and TRBJ1-2, with 7 bases fitting TRBD1. This CDR3 is built from 16 residues. CDR1 and CDR2 from the germline V gene are DFQATT and SNEGSKA (reference sequence). V dropped 1 base and J dropped 4; count of bases not matched to a gene: 12.